Described below is a single T cell receptor beta chain sequence and its context. This sample was included in a study of blood T cell repertoires in COVID-19. The wider study: Sites across the United States, Italy and Spain contributed samples from acute and convalescent COVID-19.

The CDR3 consists of 17 residues. Germline assignment: CDR1 GTSNPN and CDR2 SVGIG (reference sequence). The V and J ends lost 1 base and 4 bases, in that order; junction bases with no gene match: 12. In the study's own analysis: Estimation of nucleated cell counts relied on the amplification of reference gene primers. Clones were read by immunoSEQ multiplex PCR, and TCRdb kept only the in-frame ones, dropping some. D and trimming come from the DNA, and the V and J calls and clone size come from that table. The sample records about 160,000 clones, about 90% being singletons. The clonotype comes from a woman aged 55 to 70 with active or convalescent COVID-19. Sequencing was performed on peripheral blood. This chain connects TRBV30 to TRBJ1-5; 8 nucleotides match TRBD1. The DNA of the CDR3 is TGTGCCTGGAGTGCGAACACACCCGGGACAGGAAATCAGCCCCAGCATTTT. Its translation is CAWSANTPGTGNQPQHF.